This T cell receptor (beta chain) was documented in a study of blood T cell repertoires in COVID-19. For the study at large: Samples representing acute and convalescent COVID-19 were sourced from the United States, Italy and Spain.

Authors' data handling: Nucleated cell number was recorded as an estimate derived from reference gene primer amplification. The protocol was immunoSEQ multiplex PCR, while the TCRdb copy is restricted to in-frame clones and leaves out a portion. From that table come the V and J calls and clone size; the DNA was used to work out D and trimming. Of around 75,000 clones in the sample, almost 90% are singletons; the top ten hold approximately 5.3%. V lost 4 bases to trimming and J lost 2 bases, with 8 bases between them. Germline CDR1 is MRHNA and CDR2 is SNTAGT. The CDR3 runs 13 residues. This rearrangement joins TRBV6-4 to TRBJ1-1, with D maybe TRBD1 (5 bases). What was sequenced was peripheral blood. The origin of this receptor is a man between 45 and 60 years old with acute or convalescent COVID-19. In DNA form, the CDR3 reads TGTGCCAGCAGTGTCAGGGTTAACACTGAAGCTTTCTTT. This encodes CASSVRVNTEAFF.